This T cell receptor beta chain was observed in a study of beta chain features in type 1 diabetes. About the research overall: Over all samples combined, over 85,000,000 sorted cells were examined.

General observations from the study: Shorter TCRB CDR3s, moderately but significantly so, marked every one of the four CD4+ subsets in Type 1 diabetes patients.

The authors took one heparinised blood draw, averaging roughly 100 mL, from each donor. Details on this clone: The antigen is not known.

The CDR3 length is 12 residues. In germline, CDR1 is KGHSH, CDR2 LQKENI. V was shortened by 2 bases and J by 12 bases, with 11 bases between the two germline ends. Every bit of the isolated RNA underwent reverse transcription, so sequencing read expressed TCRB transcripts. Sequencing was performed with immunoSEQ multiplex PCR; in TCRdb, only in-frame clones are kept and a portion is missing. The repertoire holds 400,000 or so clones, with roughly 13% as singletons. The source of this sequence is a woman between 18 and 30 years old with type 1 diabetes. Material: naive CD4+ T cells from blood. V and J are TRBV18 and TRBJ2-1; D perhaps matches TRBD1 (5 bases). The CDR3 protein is CASSPSRDGQFF. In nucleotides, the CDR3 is TGTGCCAGCTCACCAAGCAGGGATGGGCAGTTCTTC.